These 9 T cell receptor beta chains were sequenced from one sample in a study of radiation and T cells in renal cell carcinoma. Treatment defined: treatment-naive control, cytoreductive nephrectomy. Here immunoSEQ multiplex PCR was the method, and the copy in TCRdb shows in-frame clones only, minus some. Of 13,000 or so clones in the sample, approximately 54% were seen once. The starting material was tumor tissue, obtained from a patient whose treatment was nephrectomy without radiotherapy. The source is a man over 45 with renal cell carcinoma.

The chain links TRBV7-3 to TRBJ2-1, with D maybe TRBD2 (6 bases). Germline lookup yields CDR1 SGHTA and CDR2 FQGTGA. Trimming left V 5 bases short and J 5 bases short, with 13 bases between. The CDR3 covers 14 residues. The CDR3 nucleotides are TGTGCCAGCAGCCCCTACCGGGGGAACAATGAGCAGTTCTTC. Protein: CASSPYRGNNEQFF. The whole variable domain, filled in from reference TRBV7-3 and TRBJ2-1, reads GAGVSQTPSNKVTEKGKYVELRCDPISGHTALYWYRQSLGQGPEFLIYFQGTGAADDSGLPNDRFFAVRPEGSVSTLKIQRTERGDSAVYLCASSPYRGNNEQFFGPGTRLTVL.

The chain carries TRBV6-1 and TRBJ2-7; a possible D gene is TRBD1 (6 bases). Germline V CDR1 and CDR2: MNHNS, SASEGT. The ends were cut back, 9 bases at V and 3 bases at J, with 15 bases in the middle. The CDR3 is made up of 13 amino acids. In DNA, the CDR3 is TGTGCCAGGGAACTAACAGGGAACTACGAGCAGTACTTC. Its protein product is CARELTGNYEQYF.

The chain employs TRBV5-1 and TRBJ2-7; D ambiguous. With 4 bases removed from V and 6 bases from J, the gap between germline ends came to 20 bases. Germline assignment: CDR1 SGHRS and CDR2 YFSETQ. The CDR3 runs to 15 residues. The CDR3 here is CASSPTPAVGLEQYF. CDR3 nucleotides: TGCGCCAGCAGCCCGACCCCGGCGGTTGGCCTCGAGCAGTACTTC.

This chain uses TRBV27 with TRBJ1-5, with TRBD1 as a possible D gene (5 bases). V shed 4 bases and J shed 7 bases, with 11 bases lying between them. Germline V lookup: CDR1 MNHEY, CDR2 SMNVEV (reference sequence). CDR3 length: 13 amino acids. As DNA, the CDR3 is TGTGCCAGCAGTTGGGGGGTAGAGCAGCCCCAGCATTTT. It codes for CASSWGVEQPQHF.

The genes are TRBV5-4 and TRBJ2-7; D not resolved. This CDR3 spans 14 amino acids. V was shortened by 5 bases and J by 2 bases, with 14 bases between the two germline ends. Germline CDR1 is SGHNT and CDR2 is YYREEE (reference sequence). Written as DNA, the CDR3 is TGTGCCAGCAGACCCTGGACGGATCCCTACGAGCAGTACTTC. Protein product: CASRPWTDPYEQYF.

Written as DNA, the CDR3 is TGCGCCAGTCGGCTAGCGGGGGCCTCCTACGAGCAGTACTTC. Residues: CASRLAGASYEQYF. The chain is built from TRBV10-2 and TRBJ2-7; 10 nucleotides line up with TRBD2. Germline assignment: CDR1 WSHSY and CDR2 SAAADI. The CDR3 contains 14 residues. V was clipped by 9 bases and J by 0 bases; unmatched bases: 5.

The V and J genes are TRBV9 and TRBJ2-3; 10 nucleotides agree with TRBD2. V lost 0 bases to trimming and J lost 1 base; unmatched junction nucleotides: 2. The CDR3 is 16 residues long. CDR1 and CDR2 from the germline V gene are SGDLS and YYNGEE. The CDR3 nucleotides read TGTGCCAGCAGCGTAGTCCTAGCGGGGGGCACAGATACGCAGTATTTT. This translates into CASSVVLAGGTDTQYF.

This CDR3 reads CASSESLQVATFYGYTF. As DNA, the CDR3 is TGTGCCAGCAGTGAAAGCCTACAGGTTGCTACTTTTTATGGCTACACCTTC. V and J are TRBV6-1 and TRBJ1-2; maybe TRBD1 (5 bases). Germline loops: CDR1 MNHNS, CDR2 SASEGT. V lost 2 bases to trimming and J lost 5 bases, with 21 bases between them. This CDR3 comprises 17 residues.

V is TRBV7-7 and J is TRBJ2-1; D might be TRBD1 or TRBD2, each matching 5 bases. V dropped 0 bases and J dropped 4 bases, with 10 bases sitting between them. Looked up from germline, CDR1 is SSHAT and CDR2 is FNYEAQ (reference sequence). The CDR3 length is 15 residues. The CDR3 reads CASSLALGTYNEQFF. The CDR3 DNA follows: TGTGCCAGCAGCTTAGCGCTGGGGACGTACAATGAGCAGTTCTTC.